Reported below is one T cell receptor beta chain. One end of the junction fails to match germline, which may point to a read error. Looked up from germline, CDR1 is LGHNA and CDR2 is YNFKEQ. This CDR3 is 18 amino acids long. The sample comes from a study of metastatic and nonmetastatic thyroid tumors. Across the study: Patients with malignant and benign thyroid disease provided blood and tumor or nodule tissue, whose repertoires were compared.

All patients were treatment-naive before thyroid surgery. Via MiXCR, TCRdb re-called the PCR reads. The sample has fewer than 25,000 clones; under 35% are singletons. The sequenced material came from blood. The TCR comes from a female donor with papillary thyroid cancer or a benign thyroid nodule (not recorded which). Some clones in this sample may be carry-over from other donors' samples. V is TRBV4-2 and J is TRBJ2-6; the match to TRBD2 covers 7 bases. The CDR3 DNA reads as TGTGCCAGCAGCCGACCGGCGGGGGTCTCGCAGGGAGTCAACGTCCTTACTTTC. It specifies CASSRPAGVSQGVNVLTF.